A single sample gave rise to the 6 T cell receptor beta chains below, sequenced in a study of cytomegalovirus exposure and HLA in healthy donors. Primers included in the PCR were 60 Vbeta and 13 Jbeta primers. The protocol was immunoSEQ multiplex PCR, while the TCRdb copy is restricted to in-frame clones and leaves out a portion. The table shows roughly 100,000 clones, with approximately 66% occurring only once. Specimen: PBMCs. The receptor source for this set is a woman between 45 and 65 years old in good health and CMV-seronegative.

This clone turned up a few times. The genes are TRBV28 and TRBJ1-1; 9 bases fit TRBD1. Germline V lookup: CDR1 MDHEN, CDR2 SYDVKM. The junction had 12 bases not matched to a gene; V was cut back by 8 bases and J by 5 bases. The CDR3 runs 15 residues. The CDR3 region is CASDRDRVIRTEAFF. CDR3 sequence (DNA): TGTGCCAGCGACCGGGACAGGGTTATCCGTACTGAAGCTTTCTTT.

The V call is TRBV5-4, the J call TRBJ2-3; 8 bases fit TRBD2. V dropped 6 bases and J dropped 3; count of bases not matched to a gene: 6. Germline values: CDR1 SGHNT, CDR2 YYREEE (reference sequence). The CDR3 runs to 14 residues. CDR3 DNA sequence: TGTGCCAGCAAAAGCGGGGGAGCTACAGATACGCAGTATTTT. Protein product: CASKSGGATDTQYF. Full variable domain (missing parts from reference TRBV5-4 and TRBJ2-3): ETGVTQSPTHLIKTRGQQVTLRCSSQSGHNTVSWYQQALGQGPQFIFQYYREEENGRGNFPPRFSGLQFPNYSSELNVNALELDDSALYLCASKSGGATDTQYFGPGTRLTVL.

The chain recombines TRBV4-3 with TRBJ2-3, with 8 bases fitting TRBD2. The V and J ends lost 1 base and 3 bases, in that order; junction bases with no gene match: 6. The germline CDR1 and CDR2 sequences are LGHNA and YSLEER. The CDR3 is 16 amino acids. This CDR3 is CASSQVPGLATDTQYF. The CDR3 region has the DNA TGCGCCAGCAGCCAAGTACCCGGACTAGCTACAGATACGCAGTATTTT.

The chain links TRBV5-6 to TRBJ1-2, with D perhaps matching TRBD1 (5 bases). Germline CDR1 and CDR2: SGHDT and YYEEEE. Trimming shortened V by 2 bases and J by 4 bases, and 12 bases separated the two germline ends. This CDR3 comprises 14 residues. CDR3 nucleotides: TGTGCCAGCAGCTTTGCCTGGGGCGGCTATGGCTACACCTTC. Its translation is CASSFAWGGYGYTF.

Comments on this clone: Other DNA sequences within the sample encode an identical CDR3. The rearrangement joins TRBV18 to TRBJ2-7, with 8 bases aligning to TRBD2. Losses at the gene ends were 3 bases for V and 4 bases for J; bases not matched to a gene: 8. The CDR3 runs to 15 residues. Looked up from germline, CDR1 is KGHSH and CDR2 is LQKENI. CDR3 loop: CASSPGRDRGYEQYF. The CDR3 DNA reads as TGTGCCAGCTCACCCGGGAGGGATAGGGGTTACGAGCAGTACTTC. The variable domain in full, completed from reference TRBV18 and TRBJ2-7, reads NAGVMQNPRHLVRRRGQEARLRCSPMKGHSHVYWYRQLPEEGLKFMVYLQKENIIDESGMPKERFSAEFPKEGPSILRIQQVVRGDSAAYFCASSPGRDRGYEQYFGPGTRLTVT.

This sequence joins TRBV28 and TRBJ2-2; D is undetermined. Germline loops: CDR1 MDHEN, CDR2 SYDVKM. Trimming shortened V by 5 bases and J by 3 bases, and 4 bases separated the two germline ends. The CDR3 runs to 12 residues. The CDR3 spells CASSQDTGELFF. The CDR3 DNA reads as TGTGCCAGCAGTCAGGACACCGGGGAGCTGTTTTTT.